A single sample gave rise to the 24 T cell receptor beta chains below, sequenced in a study of T cell clonality in common variable immunodeficiency. TCRdb's table, derived via immunoSEQ multiplex PCR, lists solely in-frame clones and lacks some. This sample carries about 37,000 clones, none of them present only once. Material: peripheral blood mononuclear cells. Every receptor here comes from a person between 18 and 69 years old in good health.

This clone was observed many times. Read sequence stops 3 residues before the CDR3 end, and the germline J gene provides the missing end. V is TRBV5-1 and J is TRBJ1-6; TRBD1 matches at 7 bases. Germline V gene lookup returns CDR1 SGHRS and CDR2 YFSETQ. The CDR3 is 15 amino acids. Trimming took 4 bases from V and 7 from J; bases not matched to a gene: 8. CDR3 in amino acids: CASSMTGQLNSPLHF. The covered CDR3 bases are TGCGCCAGCAGCATGACGGGACAGCTCAATTCACCC.

Ten or more counts support this clone. The CDR3 goes on 3 residues after the read ends, and that part is filled in from the germline J gene. The chain is built from TRBV5-1 and TRBJ2-3, with TRBD1 matching over 8 bases. Germline-derived CDR1 and CDR2 are SGHRS and YFSETQ. V was pared by 3 bases and J by 0 bases, with 6 bases of the junction left unmatched. This CDR3 is 16 amino acids long. CDR3 amino acids: CASSSSGGASTDTQYF. The DNA read from the CDR3 is TGCGCCAGCAGCTCGTCAGGGGGCGCGAGCACAGATACG.

Points on this clone: A much larger clone lies one base from this, so it may be a read error. The read ends 3 residues shy of where the CDR3 ends; the end is completed using the germline J gene. The chain joins TRBV20-1 to TRBJ2-1; 11 bases fit TRBD2. Germline CDR1 reads DFQATT; CDR2 reads SNEGSKA (reference sequence). J gave up 8 bases and V 8 bases, and 11 bases lay outside the gene matches. The CDR3 spans 14 residues. The part of the CDR3 DNA that was read is TGCAGTTTGTCGGGACTAGCGGAGAGGGATGAG. Encoded protein: CSLSGLAERDE. The full CDR3 protein reads CSLSGLAERDEQFF.

This clone occurred many times. The read gets to within 3 residues of the CDR3 end, and the germline J gene fills in the rest. The rearrangement joins TRBV20-1 to TRBJ2-3; 12 bases align to TRBD2. V lost 2 bases, J lost 6 bases, and 9 bases stayed unmatched. The CDR3 length is 16 residues. The germline gives CDR1 DFQATT, CDR2 SNEGSKA (reference sequence). CDR3 DNA (partial): TGCAGTGCTAGATCGACTAGCGGGAGCACACGGGATACG. Protein sequence: CSARSTSGSTRDT. The whole CDR3 sequence reads CSARSTSGSTRDTQYF.

This clone was seen many times. The read is 3 residues too short to cover the CDR3 end, so that end is filled in from the germline J gene. The chain couples TRBV28 to TRBJ2-5; D may be TRBD1 (6 bases). Germline CDR1 is MDHEN and CDR2 is SYDVKM. V was pared by 6 bases and J by 2 bases, with 19 bases between. This CDR3 has 16 amino acids. The CDR3 DNA, read in part, is TGTGCCAGCAGCCCCTACAGGGTTGGGGAACAAGAGACC. This codes for CASSPYRVGEQET. The entire CDR3 protein reads CASSPYRVGEQETQYF.

This clone was detected ten times or more. Read sequence stops 3 residues before the CDR3 end, and the germline J gene provides the missing end. This sequence joins TRBV7-2 and TRBJ2-3, with 7 bases matching TRBD2. The CDR3 is made up of 15 amino acids. V shed 0 bases and J 4 bases; nucleotides not matched to a gene: 4. Germline V lookup: CDR1 SGHTA, CDR2 FQGNSA. Incomplete CDR3 DNA: TGTGCCAGCAGCTTAGCGGGAGGGGAGGCAGATACG. Translating gives CASSLAGGEADT. The CDR3 in its entirety is CASSLAGGEADTQYF.

This clone was recorded many times. The read terminates 3 residues before the CDR3 end, so the remaining end is supplied by the germline J gene. This chain connects TRBV11-3 to TRBJ1-1, with D possibly TRBD1 on 6 matching bases. V lost 4 bases and J lost 0, with 12 bases in between. CDR1 is SGHNT and CDR2 is YENEEA in the germline V gene. This CDR3 has 15 amino acids. The CDR3 bases that were read are TGTGCCAGCAGCTCCTCGGACAGCTTGAACACTGAA. Translated: CASSSSDSLNTE. The CDR3 reads in full as CASSSSDSLNTEAFF.

The sample holds many counts of this clone. The CDR3 end is not reached by the read, which stops 3 residues before it; the germline J gene fills it in. V is TRBV18 and J is TRBJ2-1; 11 bases line up with TRBD2. This CDR3 has 15 residues. The germline V gene has CDR1 KGHSH and CDR2 LQKENI. V shed 2 bases, J shed 8 bases, and the junction held 5 bases outside the gene matches. CDR3 in amino acids: CASSPSLAGDYEQFF. The CDR3 DNA, read in part, is TGTGCCAGCTCACCATCACTAGCGGGAGATTATGAG.

This clone appeared many times. CDR3 protein: CSARTPGDTLETQYF. The covered CDR3 bases are TGCAGTGCTAGAACTCCCGGGGATACGCTCGAGACC. This chain uses TRBV20-1 with TRBJ2-5; TRBD2 might be the D (5 bases). The read comes to an end 3 residues before the CDR3 does, leaving the germline J gene to fill in the end. Germline CDR1 DFQATT, CDR2 SNEGSKA (reference sequence). The CDR3 loop spans 15 amino acids. Trimming left V 2 bases short and J 5 bases short, with 18 bases between.

This clone was counted ten times or more. A read error may account for a junction end that differs from germline. The read terminates 3 residues ahead of where the CDR3 ends, so the germline J gene completes it. The rearrangement links TRBV20-1 to TRBJ2-2, with TRBD2 matching over 11 bases. The germline CDR1 and CDR2 sequences are DFQATT and SNEGSKA (reference sequence). CDR3 length equals 18 residues. The CDR3 bases that were read are TGCGGTGCTAGAGATTTTACTAGCGGGAGCGCGGACACCGGGGAG. This gives the protein CGARDFTSGSADTGE. Given in full, the CDR3 is CGARDFTSGSADTGELFF.

This clone was seen a few times. The read stops 3 residues short of the end of the CDR3; the missing end is completed from the germline J gene. The J gene is TRBJ2-7, the V gene TRBV19; 10 nucleotides match TRBD1. The CDR3 totals 13 residues. The V and J ends lost 8 bases and 3 bases, in that order; junction bases with no gene match: 4. The germline V gene has CDR1 LNHDA and CDR2 SQIVND (reference sequence). This chain's CDR3 is CASRRTGGYEQYF. The part of the CDR3 DNA that was read is TGTGCCAGTCGGCGGACAGGGGGCTACGAG.

This clone was observed at least ten times. The sequenced fragment ends 3 residues before the CDR3 boundary, so the rest is inferred from the germline J gene. The chain couples TRBV5-4 to TRBJ2-1; 12 bases fit TRBD2. Germline V gene sequence: CDR1 SGHNT, CDR2 YYREEE (reference sequence). The CDR3 spans 16 residues. V trimming: 3 bases; J trimming: 4 bases; junction bases outside the gene matches: 5. The CDR3 protein is CASSSGLAGKYNEQFF. CDR3 DNA (partial): TGTGCCAGCAGCTCTGGACTAGCGGGGAAGTACAATGAG. The full variable domain, its missing parts supplied by reference TRBV5-4 and TRBJ2-1, is ETGVTQSPTHLIKTRGQQVTLRCSSQSGHNTVSWYQQALGQGPQFIFQYYREEENGRGNFPPRFSGLQFPNYSSELNVNALELDDSALYLCASSSGLAGKYNEQFFGPGTRLTVL.

The sample holds many counts of this clone. At one end, the junction sequence differs from germline, possibly due to a read error. The CDR3 end is not reached by the read, which stops 3 residues before it; the germline J gene fills it in. J is TRBJ1-2 and V is TRBV4-2; D perhaps matches TRBD1 (5 bases). This CDR3 contains 14 residues. CDR1 is LGHNA and CDR2 is YNFKEQ in the germline V gene. The CDR3 is CASSQETANYGYTF. Incomplete CDR3 DNA: TGCGCCAGCAGCCAAGAGACAGCTAACTATGGC.

This clone was seen ten or more times. From the germline J gene comes the end of the CDR3, since the read stops 3 residues before it. The chain employs TRBV7-2 and TRBJ1-5; D is possibly TRBD1 (5 bases). Germline V gene sequence: CDR1 SGHTA, CDR2 FQGNSA. The CDR3 has 13 residues. Trimming pared 4 bases from V and 6 bases from J, leaving 10 bases between. The sequenced CDR3 bases are TGTGCCAGCAGCTGGGGAGGGGCTCAGCCC. Amino acid sequence: CASSWGGAQP. The entire CDR3 reads CASSWGGAQPQHF.

This clone was picked up many times. The sequence runs out 3 residues before the end of the CDR3; the remainder is reconstructed from the germline J gene. The V and J genes are TRBV5-1 and TRBJ1-2; weak D call: TRBD1 (5 bases). The germline V gene encodes CDR1 SGHRS and CDR2 YFSETQ. The CDR3 sequence is 15 residues long. Trimming shortened V by 4 bases and J by 0 bases, and 13 bases separated the two germline ends. The sequenced part of the CDR3 DNA is TGCGCCAGCAGCCTAGACAGTTCCCCTAACTATGGC. Encoded protein: CASSLDSSPNYG. The full CDR3 protein reads CASSLDSSPNYGYTF.

This clone was detected many times. The CDR3 end falls 3 residues outside the read, so it is completed with the germline J gene. The rearrangement uses TRBV20-1 and TRBJ1-4; D might be TRBD1 (6 bases). V was shortened by 3 bases and J by 7 bases, with 18 bases between the two germline ends. The CDR3 is made up of 15 amino acids. CDR1 is DFQATT and CDR2 is SNEGSKA in the germline V gene (reference sequence). Incomplete CDR3 DNA: TGCAGTGCTAGCGGCGGACAGACCGCGTCTGAAAAA. Amino acids: CSASGGQTASEK. The whole CDR3 is CSASGGQTASEKLFF.

This clone was observed a handful of times. The sequenced fragment ends 3 residues before the CDR3 boundary, so the rest is inferred from the germline J gene. The chain carries TRBV25-1 and TRBJ2-1; the match to TRBD2 covers 11 bases. V trimming: 3 bases; J trimming: 4 bases; junction bases outside the gene matches: 5. Per germline, CDR1 MGHDK and CDR2 SYGVNS. The CDR3 totals 16 residues. The covered CDR3 bases are TGTGCCAGCAGTGATAGTAGCGGGAGGGATTACAATGAG. Translation gives CASSDSSGRDYNE. The full CDR3 is CASSDSSGRDYNEQFF.

This clone was counted at least ten times. The read halts 3 residues ahead of the CDR3 end, with the missing end drawn from the germline J gene. The rearrangement joins TRBV7-2 to TRBJ2-7, with 7 bases that match TRBD1. This CDR3 has 15 residues. Germline CDR1 reads SGHTA; CDR2 reads FQGNSA. Unmatched junction bases numbered 9, after V lost 5 bases and J lost 2 bases. The CDR3 protein is CASSTRGNQPYEQYF. The part of the CDR3 DNA that was read is TGTGCCAGCAGCACCAGGGGGAATCAACCCTACGAG.

The table lists this clone with many counts. The observed sequence ends 3 residues before the CDR3 terminus, with the missing tail filled in from the germline J gene. V usage is TRBV20-1 and J usage is TRBJ2-5; D might be TRBD1 (6 bases). CDR3 length equals 12 residues. V was trimmed by 6 bases and J by 5 bases, leaving 13 bases between them. Germline V gene lookup returns CDR1 DFQATT and CDR2 SNEGSKA (reference sequence). The part of the CDR3 DNA that was read is TGCAGTGCGCCGGACAGTGTGGAGACC. Translating gives CSAPDSVET. The whole CDR3 region reads CSAPDSVETQYF.

This clone was recorded at least ten times. The read finishes 3 residues shy of the CDR3 end, and the germline J gene is used to complete it. The chain links TRBV27 to TRBJ2-7; D might be TRBD1 (6 bases). Trimming removed 6 bases at V and 2 bases at J, with 14 bases between. CDR1 and CDR2 (germline): MNHEY, SMNVEV (reference sequence). The CDR3 contains 14 residues. This CDR3 reads CASRLGTRTYEQYF. The CDR3 bases that were read are TGTGCCAGCAGACTGGGGACACGAACCTACGAG.

This clone was observed at least ten times. The sequenced part of the CDR3 DNA is TGTGCCAGCAGCTTTCAGGACAGGGTCGGCCAGCCC. It translates to CASSFQDRVGQP. The whole CDR3 region reads CASSFQDRVGQPQHF. The V and J genes are TRBV5-6 and TRBJ1-5; 8 bases align to TRBD1. The sequence runs out 3 residues before the end of the CDR3; the remainder is reconstructed from the germline J gene. Unmatched junction bases numbered 8, after V lost 2 bases and J lost 7 bases. There are 15 residues in the CDR3. Germline values: CDR1 SGHDT, CDR2 YYEEEE.

This clone has at least ten counts. From the germline J gene comes the end of the CDR3, since the read stops 3 residues before it. V usage is TRBV7-3 and J usage is TRBJ2-1; no definite D call. V lost 4 bases and J 4 bases, leaving 11 bases between the germline ends. CDR1 SGHTA and CDR2 FQGTGA come from the germline V gene. The CDR3 runs to 14 residues. The CDR3 loop reads CASSSPTNYNEQFF. The DNA read from the CDR3 is TGTGCCAGCAGCTCCCCGACAAATTACAATGAG.

This clone was counted ten times or more. The DNA ends 3 residues before the CDR3 does, and the rest of the CDR3 is filled in from the germline J gene. The chain recombines TRBV27 with TRBJ2-1; 10 positions match TRBD2. The CDR3 extends over 15 amino acids. J lost 9 bases, V lost 0 bases, and 5 bases had no gene match. Germline lookup yields CDR1 MNHEY and CDR2 SMNVEV (reference sequence). The DNA read from the CDR3 is TGTGCCAGCAGTTTATCCCGACTAGCGGGTCTTGAG. It is translated as CASSLSRLAGLE. The full CDR3 sequence reads CASSLSRLAGLEQFF.

This clone was counted ten times or more. The CDR3 end is not reached by the read, which stops 3 residues before it; the germline J gene fills it in. The J gene is TRBJ2-2, the V gene TRBV2; TRBD2 agrees at 9 bases. This CDR3 has 14 residues. J gave up 2 bases and V 9 bases, and 4 bases lay outside the gene matches. The V gene's germline CDR1 is SNHLY and CDR2 FYNNEI. The CDR3 bases that were read are TGTGCCAGTTGTAGCGGGAGTAACACCGGGGAG. Its translation is CASCSGSNTGE. In full, the CDR3 is CASCSGSNTGELFF.